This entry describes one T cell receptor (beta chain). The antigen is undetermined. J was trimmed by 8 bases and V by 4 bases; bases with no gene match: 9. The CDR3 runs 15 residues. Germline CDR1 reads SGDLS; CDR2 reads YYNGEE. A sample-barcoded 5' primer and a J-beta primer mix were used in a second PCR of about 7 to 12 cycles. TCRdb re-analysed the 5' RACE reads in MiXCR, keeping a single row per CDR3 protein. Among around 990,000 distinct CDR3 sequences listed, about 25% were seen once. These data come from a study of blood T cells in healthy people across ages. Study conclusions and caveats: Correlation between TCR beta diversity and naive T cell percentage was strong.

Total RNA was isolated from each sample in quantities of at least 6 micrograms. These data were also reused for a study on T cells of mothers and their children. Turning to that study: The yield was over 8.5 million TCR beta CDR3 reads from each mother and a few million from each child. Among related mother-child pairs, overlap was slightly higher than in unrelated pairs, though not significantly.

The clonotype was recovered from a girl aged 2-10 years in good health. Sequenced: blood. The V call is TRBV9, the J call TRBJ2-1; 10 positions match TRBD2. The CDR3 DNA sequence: TGTGCCAGCAGCCAGAGCGGGAGGGCCGGGGATGAGCAGTTCTTC. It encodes CASSQSGRAGDEQFF.